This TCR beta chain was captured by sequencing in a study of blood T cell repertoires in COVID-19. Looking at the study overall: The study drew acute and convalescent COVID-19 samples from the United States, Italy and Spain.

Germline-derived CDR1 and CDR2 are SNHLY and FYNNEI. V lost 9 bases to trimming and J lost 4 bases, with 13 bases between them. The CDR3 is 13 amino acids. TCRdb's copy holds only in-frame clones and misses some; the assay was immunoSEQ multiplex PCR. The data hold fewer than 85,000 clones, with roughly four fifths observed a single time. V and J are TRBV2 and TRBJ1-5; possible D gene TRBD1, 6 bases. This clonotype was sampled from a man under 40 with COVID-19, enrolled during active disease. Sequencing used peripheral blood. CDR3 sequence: CASRAQGNQPQHF. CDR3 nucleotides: TGTGCCAGTAGGGCCCAGGGGAATCAGCCCCAGCATTTT.